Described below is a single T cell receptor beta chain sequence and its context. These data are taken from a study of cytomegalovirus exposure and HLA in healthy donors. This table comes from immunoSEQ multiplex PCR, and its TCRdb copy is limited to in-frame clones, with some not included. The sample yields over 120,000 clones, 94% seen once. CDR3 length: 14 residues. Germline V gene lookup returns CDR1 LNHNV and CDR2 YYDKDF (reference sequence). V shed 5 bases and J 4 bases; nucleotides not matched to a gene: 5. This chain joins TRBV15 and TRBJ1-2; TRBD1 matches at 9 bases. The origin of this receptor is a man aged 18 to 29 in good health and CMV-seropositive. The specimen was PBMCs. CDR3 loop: CATSAGQGRYGYTF. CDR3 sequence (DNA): TGTGCCACCAGCGCGGGACAGGGACGCTATGGCTACACCTTC.